The TCR beta chain described here comes from a study of blood T cell repertoires in COVID-19. As for the study in general: The samples span acute and convalescent COVID-19 from the United States, Italy and Spain.

Participant reports of clinical history set cohort assignment. Assay used: immunoSEQ multiplex PCR; TCRdb lists only in-frame clones, some missing. This sample has around 250,000 clones; approximately 85% occur once, and the top ten carry 9.1%. Germline CDR1 reads KGHSH; CDR2 reads LQKENI. This CDR3 has 14 amino acids. V was clipped by 4 bases and J by 0 bases, with 9 bases between them. This TCR was recovered from a woman aged 50 to 60 with acute COVID-19. This sequence joins TRBV18 and TRBJ1-1; D is ambiguous. Sequences were obtained from PBMCs or T cells enriched from blood (not recorded which). The CDR3 coding sequence is TGTGCCAGCTCACGAGGCAGTTTGAACACTGAAGCTTTCTTT. It is translated as CASSRGSLNTEAFF.